This T cell receptor (beta chain) was captured by sequencing in a study of cytomegalovirus exposure and HLA in healthy donors. Overall study results and limits: Through in vitro validation, three CMV-associated chains were shown to be specific for CMV antigens. Being indistinguishable, some V segments were excluded, TRBV6-2 and TRBV6-3 among them.

Comment on this clone: Its specificity is unknown.

Primers: 60 Vbeta forward and 13 Jbeta reverse. Generated by immunoSEQ multiplex PCR, the TCRdb table keeps only in-frame clones and is missing some. The sample lists more than 65,000 clones; roughly 74% were seen once. V lost 7 bases and J 5 bases, leaving 30 bases between the germline ends. This CDR3 is 19 amino acids long. Germline V gene lookup returns CDR1 SGHRS and CDR2 YFSETQ. Material for sequencing was PBMCs. The chain combines TRBV5-1 with TRBJ2-2; possible D gene TRBD2, 6 bases. The origin of this receptor is a woman aged 55 to 70 in good health and CMV-seropositive. In DNA, the CDR3 is TGCGCCAGCCGAAACTTGGTATCGATTGTTGCAGGGACTACCGGGGAGCTGTTTTTT. Encoded protein: CASRNLVSIVAGTTGELFF.